This T cell receptor (beta chain) comes out of a study of blood T cell repertoires in COVID-19. Seattle enrolled patients during active infection and tracked them longitudinally. The CDR3 is 15 residues long. CDR1 LGHNA and CDR2 YSLEER come from the germline V gene. The V and J ends lost 0 bases and 5 bases respectively, with 13 bases between them. In the original analysis: Estimation of nucleated cell counts was performed using reference gene primer amplification. Profiled with immunoSEQ multiplex PCR; TCRdb holds only in-frame clones, not every one. V, J and clone size reflect that table, while D and trimming were determined from the DNA. The table has hundreds of thousands of clones, around 86% seen once.

Sequenced input: peripheral blood. This clonotype was obtained from a woman in her 50s with COVID-19, enrolled during active disease. The V and J genes are TRBV4-3 and TRBJ2-5; possible D gene TRBD2, 5 bases. The chain's CDR3 is CASSQDSGNWETQYF. CDR3 DNA: TGCGCCAGCAGCCAAGATTCCGGGAACTGGGAGACCCAGTACTTC.